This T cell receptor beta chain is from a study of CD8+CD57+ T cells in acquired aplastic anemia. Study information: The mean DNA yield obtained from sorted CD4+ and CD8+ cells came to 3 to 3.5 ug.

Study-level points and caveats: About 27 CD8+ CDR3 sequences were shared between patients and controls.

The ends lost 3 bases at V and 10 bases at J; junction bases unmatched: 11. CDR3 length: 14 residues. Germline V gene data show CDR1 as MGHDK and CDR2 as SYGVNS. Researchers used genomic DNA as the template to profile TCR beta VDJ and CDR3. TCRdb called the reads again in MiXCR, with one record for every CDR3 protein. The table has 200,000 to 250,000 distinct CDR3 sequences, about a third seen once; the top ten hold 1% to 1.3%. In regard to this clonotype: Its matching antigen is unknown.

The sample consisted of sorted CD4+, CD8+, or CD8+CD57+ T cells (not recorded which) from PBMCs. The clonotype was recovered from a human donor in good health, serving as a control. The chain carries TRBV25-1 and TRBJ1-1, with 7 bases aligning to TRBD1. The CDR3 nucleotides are TGTGCCAGCAGTGATAGGTTCGGACAGGCTCGAGCTTTCTTT. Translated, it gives CASSDRFGQARAFF.